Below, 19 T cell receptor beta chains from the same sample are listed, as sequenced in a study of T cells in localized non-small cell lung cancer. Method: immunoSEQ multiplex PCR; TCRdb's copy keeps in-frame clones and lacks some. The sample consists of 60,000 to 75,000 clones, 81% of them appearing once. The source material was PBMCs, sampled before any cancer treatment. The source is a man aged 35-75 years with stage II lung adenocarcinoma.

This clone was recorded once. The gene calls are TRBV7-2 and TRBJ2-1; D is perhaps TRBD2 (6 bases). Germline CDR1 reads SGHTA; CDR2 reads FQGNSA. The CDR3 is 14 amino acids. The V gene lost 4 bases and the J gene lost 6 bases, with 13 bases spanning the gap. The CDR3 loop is CASSSGLPSNEQFF. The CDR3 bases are TGTGCCAGCAGCTCGGGACTTCCATCCAATGAGCAGTTCTTC.

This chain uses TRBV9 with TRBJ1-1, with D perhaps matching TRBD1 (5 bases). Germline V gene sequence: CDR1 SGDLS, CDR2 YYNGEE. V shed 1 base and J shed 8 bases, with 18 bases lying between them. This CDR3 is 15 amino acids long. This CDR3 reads CASSVRSDTPGEAFF. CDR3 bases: TGTGCCAGCAGCGTAAGATCGGACACACCTGGGGAAGCTTTCTTT.

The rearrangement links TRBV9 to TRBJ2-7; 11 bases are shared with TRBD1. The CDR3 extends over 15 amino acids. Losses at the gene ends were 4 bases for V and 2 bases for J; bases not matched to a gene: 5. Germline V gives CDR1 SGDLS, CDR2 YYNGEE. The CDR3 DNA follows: TGTGCCAGCAGCCCTTGGACAGGGGGCGCCTACGAGCAGTACTTC. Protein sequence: CASSPWTGGAYEQYF.

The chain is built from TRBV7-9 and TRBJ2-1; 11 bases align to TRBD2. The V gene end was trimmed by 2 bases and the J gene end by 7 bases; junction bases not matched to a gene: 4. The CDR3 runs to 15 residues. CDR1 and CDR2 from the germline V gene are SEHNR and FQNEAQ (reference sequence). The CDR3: CASSLSLAGGNEQFF. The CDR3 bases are TGTGCCAGCAGCTTAAGTCTAGCGGGAGGTAATGAGCAGTTCTTC. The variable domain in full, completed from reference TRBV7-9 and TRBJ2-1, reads DTGVSQNPRHKITKRGQNVTFRCDPISEHNRLYWYRQTLGQGPEFLTYFQNEAQLEKSRLLSDRFSAERPKGSFSTLEIQRTEQGDSAMYLCASSLSLAGGNEQFFGPGTRLTVL.

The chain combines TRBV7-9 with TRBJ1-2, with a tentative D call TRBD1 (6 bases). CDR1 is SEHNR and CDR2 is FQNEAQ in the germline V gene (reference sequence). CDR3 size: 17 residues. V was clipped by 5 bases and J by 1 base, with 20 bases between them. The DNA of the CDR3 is TGTGCCAGCAGCCCCTTTGCAGGGGCCCCTCTTAACTATGGCTACACCTTC. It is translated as CASSPFAGAPLNYGYTF.

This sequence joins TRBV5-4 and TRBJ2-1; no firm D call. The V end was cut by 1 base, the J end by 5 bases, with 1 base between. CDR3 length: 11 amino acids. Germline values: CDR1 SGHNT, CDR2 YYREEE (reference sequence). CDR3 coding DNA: TGTGCCAGCAGCTTGAACAATGAGCAGTTCTTC. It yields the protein CASSLNNEQFF. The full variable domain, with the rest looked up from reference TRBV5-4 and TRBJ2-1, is ETGVTQSPTHLIKTRGQQVTLRCSSQSGHNTVSWYQQALGQGPQFIFQYYREEENGRGNFPPRFSGLQFPNYSSELNVNALELDDSALYLCASSLNNEQFFGPGTRLTVL.

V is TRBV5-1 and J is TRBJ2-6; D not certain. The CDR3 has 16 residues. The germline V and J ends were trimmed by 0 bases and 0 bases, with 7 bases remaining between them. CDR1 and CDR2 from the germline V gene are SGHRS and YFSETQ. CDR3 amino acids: CASSLELRSGANVLTF. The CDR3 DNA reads TGCGCCAGCAGCTTGGAATTACGCTCTGGGGCCAACGTCCTGACTTTC.

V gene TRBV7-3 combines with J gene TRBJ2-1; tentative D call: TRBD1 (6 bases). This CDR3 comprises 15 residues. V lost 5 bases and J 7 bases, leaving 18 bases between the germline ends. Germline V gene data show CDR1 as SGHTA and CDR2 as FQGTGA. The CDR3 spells CASSTEGRGMNEQFF. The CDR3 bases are TGTGCCAGCAGCACCGAGGGCAGGGGCATGAATGAGCAGTTCTTC.

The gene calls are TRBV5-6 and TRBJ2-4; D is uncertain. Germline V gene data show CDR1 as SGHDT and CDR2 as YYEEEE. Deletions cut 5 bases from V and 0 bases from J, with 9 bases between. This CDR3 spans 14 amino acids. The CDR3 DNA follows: TGTGCCAGCAGTCCCACGGTAGCCAAAAACATTCAGTACTTC. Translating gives CASSPTVAKNIQYF.

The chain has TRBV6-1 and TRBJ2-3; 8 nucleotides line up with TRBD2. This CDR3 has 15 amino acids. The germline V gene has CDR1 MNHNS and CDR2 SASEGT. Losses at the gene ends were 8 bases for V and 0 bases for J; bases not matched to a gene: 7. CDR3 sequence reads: CASGRREASTDTQYF. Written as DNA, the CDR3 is TGTGCCAGCGGGCGGCGGGAGGCTAGCACAGATACGCAGTATTTT.

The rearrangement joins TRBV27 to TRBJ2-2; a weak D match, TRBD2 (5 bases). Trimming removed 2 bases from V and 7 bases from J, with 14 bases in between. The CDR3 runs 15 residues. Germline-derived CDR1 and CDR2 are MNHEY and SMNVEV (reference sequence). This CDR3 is CASSLPPTAGGELFF. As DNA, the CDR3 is TGTGCCAGCAGTTTACCCCCGACTGCGGGCGGGGAGCTGTTTTTT.

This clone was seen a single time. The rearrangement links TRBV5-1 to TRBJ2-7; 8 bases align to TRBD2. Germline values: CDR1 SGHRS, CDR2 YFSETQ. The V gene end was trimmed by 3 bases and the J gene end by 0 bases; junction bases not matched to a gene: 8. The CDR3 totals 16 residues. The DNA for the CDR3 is TGCGCCAGCAGCTCCCGGGGGGGGGCGAGCTCCTACGAGCAGTACTTC. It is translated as CASSSRGGASSYEQYF.

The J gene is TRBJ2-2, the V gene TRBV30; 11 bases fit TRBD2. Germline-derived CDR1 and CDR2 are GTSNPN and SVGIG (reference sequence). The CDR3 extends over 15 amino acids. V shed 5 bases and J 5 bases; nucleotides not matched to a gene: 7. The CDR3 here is CAWFRGLADTGELFF. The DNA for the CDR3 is TGTGCCTGGTTTAGGGGACTAGCGGATACCGGGGAGCTGTTTTTT.

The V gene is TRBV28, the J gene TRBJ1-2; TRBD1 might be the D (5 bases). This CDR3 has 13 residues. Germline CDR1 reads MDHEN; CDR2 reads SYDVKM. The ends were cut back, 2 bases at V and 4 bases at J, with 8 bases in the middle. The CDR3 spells CASSLPGRYGYTF. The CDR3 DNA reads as TGTGCCAGCAGTTTACCAGGGCGCTATGGCTACACCTTC.

CDR3 in amino acids: CASSLSRTGPLGFTEAFF. The DNA of the CDR3 is TGTGCCAGCAGCTTAAGCCGGACAGGCCCTTTGGGATTCACTGAAGCTTTCTTT. V is TRBV7-6 and J is TRBJ1-1, with 7 bases identical to TRBD1. V lost 2 bases, J lost 4 bases, and 16 bases stayed unmatched. This CDR3 comprises 18 residues. The germline CDR1 and CDR2 sequences are SGHVS and FNYEAQ.

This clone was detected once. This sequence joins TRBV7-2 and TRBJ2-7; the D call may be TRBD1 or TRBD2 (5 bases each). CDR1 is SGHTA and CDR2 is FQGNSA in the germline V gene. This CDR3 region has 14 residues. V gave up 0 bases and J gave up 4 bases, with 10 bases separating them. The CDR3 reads CASSLARDGYEQYF. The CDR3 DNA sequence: TGTGCCAGCAGCTTAGCACGGGACGGGTACGAGCAGTACTTC.

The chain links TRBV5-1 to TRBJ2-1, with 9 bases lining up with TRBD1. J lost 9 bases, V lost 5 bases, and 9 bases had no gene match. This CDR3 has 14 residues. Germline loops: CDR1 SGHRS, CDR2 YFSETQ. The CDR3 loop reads CASSPDRGSSEQFF. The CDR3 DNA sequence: TGCGCCAGCAGTCCGGACAGGGGAAGTAGTGAGCAGTTCTTC.

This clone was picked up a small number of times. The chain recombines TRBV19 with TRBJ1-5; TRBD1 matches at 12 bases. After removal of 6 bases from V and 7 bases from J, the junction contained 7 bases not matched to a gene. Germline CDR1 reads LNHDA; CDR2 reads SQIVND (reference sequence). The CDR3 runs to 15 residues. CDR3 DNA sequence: TGTGCCAGTAGGGGACAGGGGGCGCGAGGGCAGCCCCAGCATTTT. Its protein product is CASRGQGARGQPQHF.

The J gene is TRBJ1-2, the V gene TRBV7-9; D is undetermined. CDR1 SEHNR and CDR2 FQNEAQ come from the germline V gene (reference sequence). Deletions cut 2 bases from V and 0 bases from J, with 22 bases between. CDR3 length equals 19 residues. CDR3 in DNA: TGTGCCAGCAGCTTAACTACTACGACGGGAAGGCATCCTAACTATGGCTACACCTTC. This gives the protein CASSLTTTTGRHPNYGYTF.